Below, 17 T cell receptor beta chains from the same sample are listed, as sequenced in a study of CD8 T cells in ankylosing spondylitis. MiXCR was run by TCRdb on the 5' RACE reads, yielding one entry per CDR3 protein. Counted here are about 170,000 distinct CDR3 sequences, around 16% occurring once; the ten biggest clones make up over 7%. Input material: blood, either unsorted or a sorted T cell fraction (not recorded which). The receptors were sampled from a male donor with ankylosing spondylitis or in good health (not recorded which).

The rearrangement joins TRBV4-1 to TRBJ2-3; D call uncertain. The CDR3 is made up of 14 amino acids. V gave up 3 bases and J gave up 4 bases, with 11 bases separating them. Germline assignment: CDR1 MGHRA and CDR2 YSYEKL. The CDR3 region has the DNA TGCGCCAGCAGCCAGGCCCGGGTAGCAGATACGCAGTATTTT. It encodes CASSQARVADTQYF.

This clonotype was seen repeatedly, ten times or more. The chain links TRBV5-1 to TRBJ1-1; unclear D gene. Germline values: CDR1 SGHRS, CDR2 YFSETQ. This CDR3 has 13 residues. The V gene lost 3 bases and the J gene lost 1 base, with 7 bases spanning the gap. The CDR3 is CASSYSTNTEAFF. DNA for the CDR3: TGCGCCAGCAGCTACAGTACGAACACTGAAGCTTTCTTT.

The chain recombines TRBV7-6 with TRBJ1-5; D is undetermined. V lost 1 base to trimming and J lost 4 bases, with 11 bases between them. Looked up from germline, CDR1 is SGHVS and CDR2 is FNYEAQ. CDR3 length: 15 residues. The CDR3 DNA is TGTGCCAGCAGCTTAGGGAGTAGGGTTAATCAGCCCCAGCATTTT. It encodes CASSLGSRVNQPQHF.

This clonotype was seen a few times. The rearrangement links TRBV6-1 to TRBJ1-5, with 11 bases lining up with TRBD1. The CDR3 is made up of 16 amino acids. With V trimmed by 6 bases and J by 7 bases, 11 bases remained unmatched. Germline-derived CDR1 and CDR2 are MNHNS and SASEGT. In DNA form, the CDR3 reads TGTGCCAGCAGCGGCGCCGGACAGGGGGCACTGCAGCCCCAGCATTTT. It translates to CASSGAGQGALQPQHF.

This clonotype was seen ten or more times. The chain recombines TRBV15 with TRBJ2-7; D might be TRBD1 or TRBD2, each matching 6 bases. V was shortened by 3 bases and J by 3 bases, with 18 bases between the two germline ends. The CDR3 loop spans 16 amino acids. The germline gives CDR1 LNHNV, CDR2 YYDKDF (reference sequence). The CDR3 here is CATSSGAGGGHYEQYF. DNA of the CDR3: TGTGCCACCAGCAGTGGGGCCGGGGGCGGACACTACGAGCAGTACTTC.

This clonotype has more than one count but fewer than ten. V gene TRBV4-1 combines with J gene TRBJ2-1, with no clear D. The V and J ends lost 8 bases and 10 bases respectively, with 12 bases between them. The CDR3 is made up of 11 amino acids. CDR1 MGHRA and CDR2 YSYEKL come from the germline V gene. For the CDR3, the DNA is TGCGCCAGCGGTTCCGTTCGGGAGCAGTTCTTC. Residues: CASGSVREQFF.

The V gene is TRBV12-3 or TRBV12-4, the J gene TRBJ1-4; 7 bases fit TRBD1. This CDR3 comprises 13 residues. With V trimmed by 6 bases and J by 7 bases, 5 bases remained unmatched. The CDR3 loop is CASSRQGSEKLFF. For the CDR3, the DNA is TGTGCCAGCAGCCGACAGGGTAGTGAAAAACTGTTTTTT.

At least ten counts were recorded for this clonotype. The chain couples TRBV5-1 to TRBJ1-1; unclear D gene. This CDR3 comprises 13 residues. The V end was cut by 5 bases, the J end by 0 bases, with 8 bases between. The germline V gene encodes CDR1 SGHRS and CDR2 YFSETQ. The CDR3 bases are TGCGCCAGCAGTTATTCAATGAACACTGAAGCTTTCTTT. Translation: CASSYSMNTEAFF.

Ten or more counts support this clonotype. The genes are TRBV10-3 and TRBJ1-1; 8 positions match TRBD1. The V gene's germline CDR1 is ENHRY and CDR2 SYGVKD. The ends lost 3 bases at V and 7 bases at J; junction bases unmatched: 4. The length of the CDR3 is 13 residues. The CDR3 bases are TGTGCCATCAGTGATTCAGGGGGCAGTGAAGCTTTCTTT. Amino acids: CAISDSGGSEAFF.

This clonotype was counted many times. This chain joins TRBV15 and TRBJ2-3; D not resolved. The CDR3 runs to 17 residues. Trimming took off 2 bases at V and 2 bases at J, with 17 bases between the two ends. The germline CDR1 and CDR2 sequences are LNHNV and YYDKDF (reference sequence). This CDR3 reads CATSRKGITVVTDTQYF. CDR3 DNA sequence: TGTGCCACCAGCAGAAAAGGAATAACCGTCGTCACAGATACGCAGTATTTT. Using reference TRBV15 and TRBJ2-3 for the parts outside the CDR3, the full variable domain is DAMVIQNPRYQVTQFGKPVTLSCSQTLNHNVMYWYQQKSSQAPKLLFHYYDKDFNNEADTPDNFQSRRPNTSFCFLDIRSPGLGDTAMYLCATSRKGITVVTDTQYFGPGTRLTVL.

This chain joins TRBV4-1 and TRBJ2-1; weak D call: TRBD2 (6 bases). Trimming shortened V by 3 bases and J by 3 bases, and 18 bases separated the two germline ends. CDR3 length: 17 amino acids. Germline values: CDR1 MGHRA, CDR2 YSYEKL. The CDR3 nucleotides are TGCGCCAGCAGCCAGCTCCTACCACGGGGGATCTACAATGAGCAGTTCTTC. Its protein product is CASSQLLPRGIYNEQFF.

The chain joins TRBV28 to TRBJ2-2, with no clear D. Trimming stripped 7 bases from V and 0 bases from J, with 9 bases between. CDR3 size: 14 residues. The germline gives CDR1 MDHEN, CDR2 SYDVKM. As DNA, the CDR3 is TGTGCCAGCAATTTGGGATCGAACACCGGGGAGCTGTTTTTT. It encodes CASNLGSNTGELFF.

The V and J genes are TRBV20-1 and TRBJ1-1; the D is unclear. The CDR3 totals 11 residues. The V and J ends lost 2 bases and 8 bases respectively, with 9 bases between them. CDR1 and CDR2 from the germline V gene are DFQATT and SNEGSKA (reference sequence). CDR3 sequence: CSARPGEEAFF. The CDR3 nucleotides are TGCAGTGCTAGACCTGGGGAAGAAGCTTTCTTT.

V and J are TRBV10-3 and TRBJ2-5; D gene uncertain. The CDR3 spans 14 residues. CDR1 and CDR2 from the germline V gene are ENHRY and SYGVKD. The V end lost 4 bases, the J end lost 3 bases, and 12 bases lay between the germline ends. CDR3 protein: CAISVGQEKETQYF. The DNA for the CDR3 is TGTGCCATCAGTGTCGGCCAGGAGAAAGAGACCCAGTACTTC.

This clonotype was counted between two and nine times. The chain employs TRBV28 and TRBJ2-3; D not certain. Trimming took off 4 bases at V and 2 bases at J, with 16 bases between the two ends. The CDR3 is made up of 16 amino acids. Germline values: CDR1 MDHEN, CDR2 SYDVKM. The CDR3 sequence: CASSSPRGSSTDTQYF. The DNA for the CDR3 is TGTGCCAGCAGTTCCCCCAGAGGCTCTTCCACAGATACGCAGTATTTT.

This clonotype appeared many times. V usage is TRBV5-5 and J usage is TRBJ1-1; D remains unclear. Trimming stripped 2 bases from V and 3 bases from J, with 11 bases between. The CDR3 sequence is 14 residues long. Looked up from germline, CDR1 is SGHKS and CDR2 is YYEKEE (reference sequence). The CDR3 sequence: CASSFSGGDTEAFF. The CDR3 region has the DNA TGTGCCAGCAGCTTCTCTGGCGGGGACACTGAAGCTTTCTTT. The variable domain in full, completed from reference TRBV5-5 and TRBJ1-1, reads DAGVTQSPTHLIKTRGQQVTLRCSPISGHKSVSWYQQVLGQGPQFIFQYYEKEERGRGNFPDRFSARQFPNYSSELNVNALLLGDSALYLCASSFSGGDTEAFFGQGTRLTVV.

A few counts support this clonotype. This chain links TRBV20-1 with TRBJ2-7; D is unclear. The CDR3 runs to 10 residues. V dropped 3 bases and J dropped 0 bases, with 0 bases sitting between them. Germline CDR1 is DFQATT and CDR2 is SNEGSKA (reference sequence). The CDR3 nucleotides are TGCAGTGCTAGCTCCTACGAGCAGTACTTC. This sequence encodes CSASSYEQYF.